The clone carrying this TCR beta chain showed up just a few times. Its antigen remains unknown. Profiling relied on immunoSEQ multiplex PCR, and the TCRdb table lists in-frame clones only, not all of them. Of over 45,000 clones listed, 65% to 80% are singletons. This entry belongs to a study of T cell clones after liver transplantation. Background on the study: Immunosuppression withdrawal was tried within 2 years after liver transplantation in this trial. Graft-donor-reactive sequences were compared with third-party-reactive TCRbeta sequences from pre-transplant mixed lymphocyte reactions. Patients counted as tolerant after at least one year off all immunosuppression, enzymes not exceeding twice normal.

The CDR3 contains 15 residues. The germline gives CDR1 MDHEN, CDR2 SYDVKM. V lost 4 bases to trimming and J lost 0 bases, with 12 bases between them. Overall study findings and caveats: Small, mixed patient groups and varying post-transplant times limit these conclusions.

The specimen comprised CD4+ T cells from blood, sampled 52 to 60 months after liver transplant. The clonotype comes from a human patient who received a liver transplant. Part of the T cell pool may stem from the graft donor. The chain carries TRBV28 and TRBJ1-2; tentative D call: TRBD1 (6 bases). This CDR3 is CASSSQGIANYGYTF. The CDR3 DNA reads as TGTGCCAGCAGTTCCCAGGGGATAGCTAACTATGGCTACACCTTC.